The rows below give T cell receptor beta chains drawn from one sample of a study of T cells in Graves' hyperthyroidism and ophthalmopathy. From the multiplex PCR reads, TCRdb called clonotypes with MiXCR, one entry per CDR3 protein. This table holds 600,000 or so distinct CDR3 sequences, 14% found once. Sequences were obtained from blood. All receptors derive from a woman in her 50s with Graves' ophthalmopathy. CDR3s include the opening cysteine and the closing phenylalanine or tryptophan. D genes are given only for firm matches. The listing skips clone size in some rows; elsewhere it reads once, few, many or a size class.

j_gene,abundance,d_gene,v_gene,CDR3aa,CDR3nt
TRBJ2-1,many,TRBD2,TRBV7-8,CASSSGGGRAYNEQFF,TGTGCCAGCAGCTCAGGCGGCGGGAGGGCCTACAATGAGCAGTTCTTC
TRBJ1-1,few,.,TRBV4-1,CASSQGEGRTKMNTEAFF,TGCGCCAGCAGCCAAGGGGAAGGCAGGACAAAAATGAACACTGAAGCTTTCTTT
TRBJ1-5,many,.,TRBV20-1,CSARSGNSNQPQHF,TGCAGTGCTAGGTCCGGAAATAGCAATCAGCCCCAGCATTTT
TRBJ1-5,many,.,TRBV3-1,CASSQVSTDQPQHF,TGTGCCAGCAGCCAAGTCTCCACCGATCAGCCCCAGCATTTT
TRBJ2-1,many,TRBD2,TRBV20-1,CSARATGTSGNEQFF,TGCAGTGCTAGAGCGACCGGGACTAGCGGAAATGAGCAGTTCTTC
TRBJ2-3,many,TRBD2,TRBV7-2,CASSLGGGSPSTDTQYF,TGTGCCAGCAGCTTAGGGGGCGGGAGTCCTAGCACAGATACGCAGTATTTT
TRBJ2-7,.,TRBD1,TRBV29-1,CSVTGGMYEQYF,TGCAGCGTTACAGGGGGCATGTACGAGCAGTACTTC
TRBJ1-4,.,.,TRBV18,CASTGRGATNEKLFF,TGTGCCAGCACAGGACGGGGGGCAACTAATGAAAAACTGTTTTTT
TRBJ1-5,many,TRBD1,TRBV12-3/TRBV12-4,CASRSKAGGYQPQHF,TGTGCCAGCAGATCTAAGGCAGGGGGTTATCAGCCCCAGCATTTT
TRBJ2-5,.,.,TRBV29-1,CSVAGSNQETQYF,TGCAGCGTTGCCGGCTCAAACCAAGAGACCCAGTACTTC
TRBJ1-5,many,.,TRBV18,CASSPPGGGQPQHF,TGTGCCAGCTCACCACCGGGGGGAGGCCAGCCCCAGCATTTT
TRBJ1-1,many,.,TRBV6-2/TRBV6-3,CASSYSVRLPNTEAFF,TGTGCCAGCAGTTACTCGGTCAGACTGCCGAACACTGAAGCTTTCTTT
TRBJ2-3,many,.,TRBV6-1,CASSLTGNTDTQYF,TGTGCCAGCAGTCTAACCGGGAACACAGATACGCAGTATTTT
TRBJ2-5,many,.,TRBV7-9,CASSSTGQETQYF,TGTGCCAGCAGCTCCACAGGGCAAGAGACCCAGTACTTC